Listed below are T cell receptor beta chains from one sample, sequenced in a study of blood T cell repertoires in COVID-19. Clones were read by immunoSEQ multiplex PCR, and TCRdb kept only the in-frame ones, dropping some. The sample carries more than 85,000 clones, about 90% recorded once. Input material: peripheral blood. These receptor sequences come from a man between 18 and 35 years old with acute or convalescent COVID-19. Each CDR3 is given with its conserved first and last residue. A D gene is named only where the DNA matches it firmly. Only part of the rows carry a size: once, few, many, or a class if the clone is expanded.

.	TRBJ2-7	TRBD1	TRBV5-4	TGTGCCAGCAGCTTCGTGGGACAGGGAGCCTACGAGCAGTACTTC	CASSFVGQGAYEQYF
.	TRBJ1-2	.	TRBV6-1	TGTGCCAGCAGTGAAGCGGGGAGATATGGCTACACCTTC	CASSEAGRYGYTF
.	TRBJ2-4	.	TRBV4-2	TGTGCCAGCAGCCAAACTAGCAACCCCCTTTTAGCCAAAAACATTCAGTACTTC	CASSQTSNPLLAKNIQYF
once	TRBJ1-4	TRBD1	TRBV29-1	TGCAGCGTTCGAAGACAGGGTGATGAAAAACTGTTTTTT	CSVRRQGDEKLFF
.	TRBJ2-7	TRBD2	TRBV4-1	TGCGCCAGCAGCCAAGATCGACTAGCGGGGGTAACCTACGAGCAGTACTTC	CASSQDRLAGVTYEQYF
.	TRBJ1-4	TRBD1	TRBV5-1	TGCGCCAGCAGCTTGGCTCCGGGGACAGGGACCTCTAATGAAAAACTGTTTTTT	CASSLAPGTGTSNEKLFF
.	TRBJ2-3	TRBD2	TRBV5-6	TGTGCCAGCAGCTTGGAGGGAGCGGGGAGAAGCACAGATACGCAGTATTTT	CASSLEGAGRSTDTQYF
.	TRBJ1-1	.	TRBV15	TGTGCCACCAGCAGAGAATCCTCTCGGGGGGGGAGTGCAGCTTTCTTT	CATSRESSRGGSAAFF
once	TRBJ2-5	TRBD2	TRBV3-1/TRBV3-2	TGTGCCAGTTCGACTAGCGGGGGCTTGATCCAAGAGACCCAGTACTTC	CASSTSGGLIQETQYF
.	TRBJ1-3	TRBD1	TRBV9	TGTGCCAGCAGCCCGAGGACAGGGCCGATAGGCACTCTGGAAAACACCATATATTTT	CASSPRTGPIGTLENTIYF
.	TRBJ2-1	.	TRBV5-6	TGTGCCAGCAGCCTGCCCCCAGCGTCCTACAATGAGCAGTTCTTC	CASSLPPASYNEQFF
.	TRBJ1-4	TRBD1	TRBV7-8	TGTGCCAGCAGCGCCCGGACAGGGGGCAATGAAAAACTGTTTTTT	CASSARTGGNEKLFF
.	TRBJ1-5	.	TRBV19	TGTGCCAGTAGTATAAAACAACAGGACAATCAGCCCCAGCATTTT	CASSIKQQDNQPQHF
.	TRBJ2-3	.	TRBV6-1	TGTGCCAGCAGTGAGTTTGGCAGCACAGATACGCAGTATTTT	CASSEFGSTDTQYF
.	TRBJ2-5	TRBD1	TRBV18	TGTGCCAGCTCACCGACAGGGATGGAGACCCAGTACTTC	CASSPTGMETQYF
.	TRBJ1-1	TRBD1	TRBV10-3	TGTGCCGCAAGCCGGGACAGGGGTTCGGGAGCTGAAGCTTTCTTT	CAASRDRGSGAEAFF
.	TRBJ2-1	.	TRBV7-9	TGTGCCAGCAACAAGGGACAATACAATGAGCAGTTCTTC	CASNKGQYNEQFF
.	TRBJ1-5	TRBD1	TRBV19	TGTGCCAGCCACAGGGGGCTTGGCCAGCCCCAGCATTTT	CASHRGLGQPQHF
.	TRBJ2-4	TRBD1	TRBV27	TGTGCCAGCAGTTTAATAAGCCTAACCGGGACAGGAAAAAACATTCAGTACTTC	CASSLISLTGTGKNIQYF
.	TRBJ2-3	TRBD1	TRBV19	TGTGCCAGTAGTCCCCTAGGGGGCGGCAGGCGGGCTTCAGATACGCAGTATTTT	CASSPLGGGRRASDTQYF
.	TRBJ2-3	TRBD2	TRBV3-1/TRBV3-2	TGTGCCAGCAGCCGGACTAGCGGGGGGGACACAGATACGCAGTATTTT	CASSRTSGGDTDTQYF
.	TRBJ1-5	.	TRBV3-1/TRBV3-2	TGTGCCAGCAGCCAAGGCATAGACAGGCTTGTTAATCAGCCCCAGCATTTT	CASSQGIDRLVNQPQHF
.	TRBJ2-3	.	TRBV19	TGTGCCAGTAGTATAGGAGGGTATAGGACAGATACGCAGTATTTT	CASSIGGYRTDTQYF
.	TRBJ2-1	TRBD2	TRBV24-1	TGTGCCACCAGTGATACTAGCGGGAGAAAGAATTATGAGCAGTTCTTC	CATSDTSGRKNYEQFF
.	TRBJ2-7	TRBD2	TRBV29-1	TGCAGCGTGGCGGGGGCCTACGAGCAGTACTTC	CSVAGAYEQYF
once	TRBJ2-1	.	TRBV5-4	TGTGCCAGCAGCTTGGCCCAAGGCGGTGAGCAGTTCTTC	CASSLAQGGEQFF
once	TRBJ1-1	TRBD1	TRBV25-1	TGTGCCAGCAGTGCGTGGGGGACAGCCGCTAACACTGAAGCTTTCTTT	CASSAWGTAANTEAFF
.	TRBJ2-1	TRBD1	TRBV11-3	TGTGCCAGCAGCTTGGGACAGGGGGCGAAGCATGAGCAGTTCTTC	CASSLGQGAKHEQFF
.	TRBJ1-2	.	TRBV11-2	TGTGCCAGCAGCTTAGATACGGGGTCGTCGAACTATGGCTACACCTTC	CASSLDTGSSNYGYTF
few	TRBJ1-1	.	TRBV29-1	TGCAGCGTTAGAGGGGGATTAGGGAAGACTGAAGCTTTCTTT	CSVRGGLGKTEAFF
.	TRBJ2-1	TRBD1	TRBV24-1	TGTGCCACCAGTGATTTGCGGGACAGAACCCATGAGCAGTTCTTC	CATSDLRDRTHEQFF
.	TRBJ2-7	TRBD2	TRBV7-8	TGTGCCAGCAGCCCTAGGACTAGCGGGGGGAAGTACTTC	CASSPRTSGGKYF
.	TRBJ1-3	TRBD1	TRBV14	TGTGCCAGCAGCCGACAGGGTGGGGGAAACACCATATATTTT	CASSRQGGGNTIYF
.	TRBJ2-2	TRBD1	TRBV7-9	TGTGCCACCCCTCGCAGGGGGAAATCCGGGGAGCTGTTTTTT	CATPRRGKSGELFF
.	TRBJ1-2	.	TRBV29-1	TGCAGCGTTGACGGTGGGGGGTACTATGGCTACACCTTC	CSVDGGGYYGYTF
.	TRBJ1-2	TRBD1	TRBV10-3	TGTGCCATCACTTTAGACAGGGGGGGTGCGGACTATGGCTACACCTTC	CAITLDRGGADYGYTF
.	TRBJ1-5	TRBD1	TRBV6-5	TGTGCCAGCAGCGACAGGGGGCCTCAACAGCCCCAGCATTTT	CASSDRGPQQPQHF
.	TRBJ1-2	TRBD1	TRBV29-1	TGCAGCGCTGCCCACCCCGGGACAGGGGGCTACACCTTC	CSAAHPGTGGYTF
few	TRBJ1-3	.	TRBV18	TGTGCCAGCTCAGTAACAGGAACCTCTGGAAACACCATATATTTT	CASSVTGTSGNTIYF
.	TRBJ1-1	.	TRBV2	TGTGCCAGCAGTGAAACAGGAGAAGCTTTCTTT	CASSETGEAFF
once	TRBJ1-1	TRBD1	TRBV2	TGTGCCAGCAGCATTCAGGGGGCCCGGAACACTGAAGCTTTCTTT	CASSIQGARNTEAFF
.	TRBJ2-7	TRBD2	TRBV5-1	TGCGCCAGCAGCTTGGGAGCGGGGGAGGCTTACGAGCAGTACTTC	CASSLGAGEAYEQYF
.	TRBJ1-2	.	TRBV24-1	TGTGCCACCAGTGATCACCTGCGGGGCTACACCTTC	CATSDHLRGYTF
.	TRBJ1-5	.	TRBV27	TGTGCCAGCAGGCAGGGGATGAGTAGCAATCAGCCCCAGCATTTT	CASRQGMSSNQPQHF
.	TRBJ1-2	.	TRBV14	TGTGCCAGCAGCCAAGATATGTTGATACCATTAGATGGCTACACCTTC	CASSQDMLIPLDGYTF
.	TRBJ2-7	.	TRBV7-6	TGTGCCAGCAGCTTAGCTTTGCAGGGTGGATCCTACGAGCAGTACTTC	CASSLALQGGSYEQYF
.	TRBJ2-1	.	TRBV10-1	TGCGCCAGCAGTGAGACTCACAATGAGCAGTTCTTC	CASSETHNEQFF